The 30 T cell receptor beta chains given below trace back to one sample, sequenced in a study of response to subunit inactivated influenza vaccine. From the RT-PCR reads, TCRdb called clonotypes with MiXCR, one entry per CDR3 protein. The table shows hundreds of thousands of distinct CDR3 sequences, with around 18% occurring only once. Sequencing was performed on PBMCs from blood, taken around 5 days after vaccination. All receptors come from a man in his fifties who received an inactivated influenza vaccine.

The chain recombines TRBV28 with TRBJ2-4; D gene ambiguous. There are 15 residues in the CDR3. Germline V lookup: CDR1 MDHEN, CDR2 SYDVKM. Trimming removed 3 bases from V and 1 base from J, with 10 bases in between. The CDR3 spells CASSLAGDAKNIQYF. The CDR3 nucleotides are TGTGCCAGCAGTTTGGCAGGCGACGCCAAAAACATTCAGTACTTC.

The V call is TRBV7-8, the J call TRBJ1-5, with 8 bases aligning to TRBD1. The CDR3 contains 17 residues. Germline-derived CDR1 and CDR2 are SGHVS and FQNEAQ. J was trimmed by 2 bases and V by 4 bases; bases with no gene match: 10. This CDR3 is CASSSRWPGGGNQPQHF. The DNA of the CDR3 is TGTGCCAGCAGCTCACGGTGGCCAGGGGGCGGCAATCAGCCCCAGCATTTT.

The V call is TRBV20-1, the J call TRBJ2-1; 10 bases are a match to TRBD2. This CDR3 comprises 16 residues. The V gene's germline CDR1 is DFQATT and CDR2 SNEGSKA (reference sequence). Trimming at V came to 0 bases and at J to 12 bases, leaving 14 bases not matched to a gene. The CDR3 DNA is TGCAGTGCTAGAGACGGACTAGCGGCCTATCCTATTCCGCAGTTCTTC. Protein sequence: CSARDGLAAYPIPQFF.

In DNA, the CDR3 is TGTGCCAGCAGTTTACAACTGGGAGGGGCGAACACCGGGGAGCTGTTTTTT. Protein: CASSLQLGGANTGELFF. The chain carries TRBV12-3 or TRBV12-4 and TRBJ2-2; 7 bases are shared with TRBD2. The CDR3 length is 17 residues. After removal of 2 bases from V and 0 bases from J, the junction contained 6 bases not matched to a gene.

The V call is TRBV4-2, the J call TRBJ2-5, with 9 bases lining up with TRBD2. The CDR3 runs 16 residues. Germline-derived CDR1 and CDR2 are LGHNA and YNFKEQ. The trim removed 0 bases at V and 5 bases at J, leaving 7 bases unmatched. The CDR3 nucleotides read TGTGCCAGCAGCCAAGACGTGGGTCTAGCGGGGGAGACCCAGTACTTC. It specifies CASSQDVGLAGETQYF.

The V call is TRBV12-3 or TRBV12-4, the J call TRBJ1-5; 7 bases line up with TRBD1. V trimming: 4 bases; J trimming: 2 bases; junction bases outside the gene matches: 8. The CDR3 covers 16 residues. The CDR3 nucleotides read TGTGCCAGCAGTTCCCGCAGGGGGGGGGGCAATCAGCCCCAGCATTTT. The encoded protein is CASSSRRGGGNQPQHF.

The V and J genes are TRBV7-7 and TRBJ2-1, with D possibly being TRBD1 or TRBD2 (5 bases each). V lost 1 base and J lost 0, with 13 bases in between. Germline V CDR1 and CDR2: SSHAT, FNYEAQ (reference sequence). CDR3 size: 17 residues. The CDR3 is CASSLEGRLSSYNEQFF. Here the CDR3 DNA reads TGTGCCAGCAGCTTAGAGGGACGGTTGAGCTCCTACAATGAGCAGTTCTTC.

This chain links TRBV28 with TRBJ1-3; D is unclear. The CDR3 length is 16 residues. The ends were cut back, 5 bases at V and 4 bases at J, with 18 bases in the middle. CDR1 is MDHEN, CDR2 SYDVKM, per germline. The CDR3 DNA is TGTGCCAGCAGTGCCTACCCCGGGGTAACGGGAAACACCATATATTTT. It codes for CASSAYPGVTGNTIYF. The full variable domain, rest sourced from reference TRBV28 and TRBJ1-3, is DVKVTQSSRYLVKRTGEKVFLECVQDMDHENMFWYRQDPGLGLRLIYFSYDVKMKEKGDIPEGYSVSREKKERFSLILESASTNQTSMYLCASSAYPGVTGNTIYFGEGSWLTVV.

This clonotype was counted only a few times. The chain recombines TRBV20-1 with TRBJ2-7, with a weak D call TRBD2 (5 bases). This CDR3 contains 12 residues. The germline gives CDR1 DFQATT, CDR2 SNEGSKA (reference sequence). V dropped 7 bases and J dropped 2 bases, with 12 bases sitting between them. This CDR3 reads CSGYKGAYEQYF. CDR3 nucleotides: TGCAGTGGATACAAGGGAGCCTACGAGCAGTACTTC.

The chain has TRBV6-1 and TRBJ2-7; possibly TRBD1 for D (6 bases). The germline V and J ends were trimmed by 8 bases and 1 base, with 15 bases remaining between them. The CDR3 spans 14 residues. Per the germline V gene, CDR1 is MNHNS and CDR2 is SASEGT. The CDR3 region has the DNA TGTGCCAGCTACGACAGGACATCGTCCTACGAGCAGTACTTC. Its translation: CASYDRTSSYEQYF.

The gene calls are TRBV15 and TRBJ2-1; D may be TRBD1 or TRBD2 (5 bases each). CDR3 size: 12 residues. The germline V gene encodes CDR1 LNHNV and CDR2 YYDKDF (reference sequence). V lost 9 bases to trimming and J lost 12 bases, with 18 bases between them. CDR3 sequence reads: CATRGVRAGQFF. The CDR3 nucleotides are TGTGCCACGAGGGGAGTTAGGGCGGGGCAGTTCTTC.

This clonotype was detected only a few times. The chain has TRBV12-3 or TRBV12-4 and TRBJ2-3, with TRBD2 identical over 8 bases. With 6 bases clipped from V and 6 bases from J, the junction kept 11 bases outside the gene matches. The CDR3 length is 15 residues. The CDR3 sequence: CASSRASGRIDTQYF. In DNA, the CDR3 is TGTGCCAGCAGCCGGGCTAGCGGGCGAATTGATACGCAGTATTTT.

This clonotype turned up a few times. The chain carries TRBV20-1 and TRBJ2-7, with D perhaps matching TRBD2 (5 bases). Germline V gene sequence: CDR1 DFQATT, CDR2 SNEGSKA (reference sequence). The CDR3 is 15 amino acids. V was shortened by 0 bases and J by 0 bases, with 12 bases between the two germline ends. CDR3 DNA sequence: TGCAGTGCTAGAGACCAGAGGGCACGCTCCTACGAGCAGTACTTC. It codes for CSARDQRARSYEQYF.

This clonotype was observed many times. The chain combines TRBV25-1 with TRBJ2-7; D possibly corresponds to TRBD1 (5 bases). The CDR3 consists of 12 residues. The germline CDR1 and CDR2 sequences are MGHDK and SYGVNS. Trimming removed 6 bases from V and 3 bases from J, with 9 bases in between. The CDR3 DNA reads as TGTGCCAGCAGCCAGGGTCTCTACGAGCAGTACTTC. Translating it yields CASSQGLYEQYF.

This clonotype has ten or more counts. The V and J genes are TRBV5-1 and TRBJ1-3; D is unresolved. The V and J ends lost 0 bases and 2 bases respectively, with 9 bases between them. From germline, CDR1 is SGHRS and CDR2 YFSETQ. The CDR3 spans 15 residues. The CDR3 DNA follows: TGCGCCAGCAGCTTGGAGGCGGCTACTGGAAACACCATATATTTT. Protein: CASSLEAATGNTIYF.

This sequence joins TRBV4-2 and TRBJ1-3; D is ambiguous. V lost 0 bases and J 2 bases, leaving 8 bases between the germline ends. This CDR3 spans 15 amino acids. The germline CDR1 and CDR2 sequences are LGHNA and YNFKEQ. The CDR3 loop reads CASSQENHPGNTIYF. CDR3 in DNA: TGTGCCAGCAGCCAAGAAAACCATCCTGGAAACACCATATATTTT.

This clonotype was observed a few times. The CDR3 DNA reads as TGCAGTGCTTTACGACAGGGGGCCCCTTCCACTGAAGCTTTCTTT. Translating it yields CSALRQGAPSTEAFF. The rearrangement uses TRBV20-1 and TRBJ1-1; 10 nucleotides match TRBD1. The germline gives CDR1 DFQATT, CDR2 SNEGSKA (reference sequence). Germline trimming cut 5 bases from V and 4 bases from J; bases unmatched to any gene: 10. The CDR3 has 15 residues.

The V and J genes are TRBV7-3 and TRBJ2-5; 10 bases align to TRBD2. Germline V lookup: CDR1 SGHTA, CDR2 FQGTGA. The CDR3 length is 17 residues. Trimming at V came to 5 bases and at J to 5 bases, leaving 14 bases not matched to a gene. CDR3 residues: CASSPGPKREGPETQYF. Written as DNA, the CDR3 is TGTGCCAGCAGCCCGGGTCCAAAGCGGGAGGGCCCCGAGACCCAGTACTTC.

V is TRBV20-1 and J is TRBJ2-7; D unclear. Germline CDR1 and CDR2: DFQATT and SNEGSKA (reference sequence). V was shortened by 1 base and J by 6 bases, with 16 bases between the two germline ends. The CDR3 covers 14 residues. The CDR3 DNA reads TGCAGTGCTAGAGTCAGTAGCATGGGGTCCGAGCAGTACTTC. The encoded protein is CSARVSSMGSEQYF.

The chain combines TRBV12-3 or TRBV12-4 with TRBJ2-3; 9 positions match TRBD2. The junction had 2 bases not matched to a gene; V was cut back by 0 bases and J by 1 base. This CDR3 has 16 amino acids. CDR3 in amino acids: CASSLAIAGGTDTQYF. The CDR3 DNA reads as TGTGCCAGCAGTTTAGCGATAGCGGGAGGCACAGATACGCAGTATTTT.

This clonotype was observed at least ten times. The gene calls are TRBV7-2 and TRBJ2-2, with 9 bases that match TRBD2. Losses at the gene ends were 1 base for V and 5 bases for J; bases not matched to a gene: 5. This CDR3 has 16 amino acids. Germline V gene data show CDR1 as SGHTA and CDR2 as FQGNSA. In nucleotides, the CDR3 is TGTGCCAGCAGCTTAGTGGCGGGGGGGCGTACCGGGGAGCTGTTTTTT. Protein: CASSLVAGGRTGELFF.

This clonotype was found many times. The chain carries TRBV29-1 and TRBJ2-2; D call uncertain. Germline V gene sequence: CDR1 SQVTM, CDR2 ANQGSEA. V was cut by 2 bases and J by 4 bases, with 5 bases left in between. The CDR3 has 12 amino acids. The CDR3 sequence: CSVEFSTGELFF. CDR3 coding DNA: TGCAGCGTTGAATTTAGCACCGGGGAGCTGTTTTTT.

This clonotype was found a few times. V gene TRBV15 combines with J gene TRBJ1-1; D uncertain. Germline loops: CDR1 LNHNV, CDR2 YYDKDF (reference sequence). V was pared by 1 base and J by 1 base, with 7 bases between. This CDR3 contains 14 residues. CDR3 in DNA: TGTGCCACCAGCAGAGTAAACAGGAACACTGAAGCTTTCTTT. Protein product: CATSRVNRNTEAFF.

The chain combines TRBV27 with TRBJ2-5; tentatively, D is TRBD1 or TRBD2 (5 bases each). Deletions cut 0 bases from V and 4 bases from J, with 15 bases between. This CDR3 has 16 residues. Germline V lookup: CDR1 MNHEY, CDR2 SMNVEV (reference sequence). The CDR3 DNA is TGTGCCAGCAGTTTATCTGGGACCCTTCTAGGAGAGACCCAGTACTTC. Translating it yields CASSLSGTLLGETQYF.

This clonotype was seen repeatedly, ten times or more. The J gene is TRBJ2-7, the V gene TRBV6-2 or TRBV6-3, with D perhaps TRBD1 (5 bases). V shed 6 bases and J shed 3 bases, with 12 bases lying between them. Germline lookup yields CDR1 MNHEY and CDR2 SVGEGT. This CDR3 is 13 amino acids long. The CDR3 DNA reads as TGTGCCAGCAGCCGGACGGACATCTACGAGCAGTACTTC. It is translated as CASSRTDIYEQYF.

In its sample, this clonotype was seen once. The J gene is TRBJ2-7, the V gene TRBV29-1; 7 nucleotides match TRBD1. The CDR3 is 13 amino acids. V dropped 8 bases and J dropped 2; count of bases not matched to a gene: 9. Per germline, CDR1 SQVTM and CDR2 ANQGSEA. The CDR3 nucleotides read TGCAGCTTTATGGGACAGACAACCTACGAGCAGTACTTC. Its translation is CSFMGQTTYEQYF.

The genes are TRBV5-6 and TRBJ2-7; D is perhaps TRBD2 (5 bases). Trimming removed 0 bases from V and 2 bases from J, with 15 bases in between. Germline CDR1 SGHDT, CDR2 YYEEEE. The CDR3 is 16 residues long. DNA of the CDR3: TGTGCCAGCAGCTTGGCCTTAGGAGGAAGAACCTACGAGCAGTACTTC. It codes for CASSLALGGRTYEQYF.

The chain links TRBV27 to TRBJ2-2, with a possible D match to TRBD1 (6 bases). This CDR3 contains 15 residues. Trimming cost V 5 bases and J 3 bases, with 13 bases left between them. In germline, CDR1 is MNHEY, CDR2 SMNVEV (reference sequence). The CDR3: CASSTTGLYTGELFF. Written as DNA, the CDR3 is TGTGCCAGCAGTACCACAGGGTTGTACACCGGGGAGCTGTTTTTT.

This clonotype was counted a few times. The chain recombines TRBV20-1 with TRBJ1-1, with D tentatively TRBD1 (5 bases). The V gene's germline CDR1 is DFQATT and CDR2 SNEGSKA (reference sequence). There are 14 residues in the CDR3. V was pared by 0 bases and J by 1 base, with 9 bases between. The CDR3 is CSARDQGPNTEAFF. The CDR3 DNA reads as TGCAGTGCTAGAGATCAGGGCCCGAACACTGAAGCTTTCTTT.

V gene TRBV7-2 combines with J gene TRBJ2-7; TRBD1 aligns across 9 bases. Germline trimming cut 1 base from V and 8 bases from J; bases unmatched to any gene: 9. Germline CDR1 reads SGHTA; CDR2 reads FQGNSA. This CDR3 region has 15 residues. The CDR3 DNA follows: TGTGCCAGCAGCTTAGTTACGGACAGGGGCGAAAAGCAGTACTTC. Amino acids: CASSLVTDRGEKQYF.